This TCR beta chain appears in the sequencing data of a study of blood T cell repertoires in COVID-19. Background on the study: Acute-phase and convalescent COVID-19 samples originated in the United States, Italy and Spain.

Germline V gene data show CDR1 as SGHRS and CDR2 as YFSETQ. J gave up 5 bases and V 6 bases, and 9 bases lay outside the gene matches. The CDR3 runs 15 residues. This clone was counted between two and nine times. Assay: immunoSEQ multiplex PCR; the TCRdb copy retains only in-frame clones and omits some. The profile shows 95,000 to 110,000 clones, approximately 80% of them singletons. This receptor was identified in a human donor in a cohort sampled during active COVID-19. This sequence joins TRBV5-1 and TRBJ2-1, with TRBD1 identical over 9 bases. Sequencing was carried out using peripheral blood. CDR3 amino acids: CASTSGDRDHNEQFF. The DNA of the CDR3 is TGCGCCAGCACTTCCGGGGACAGGGATCACAATGAGCAGTTCTTC.